This T cell receptor beta chain was recorded in a study of tumor and adjacent non-tumor tissue in lung cancer. RNA was extracted from bulk tissue without any cell sorting. More than 3 cm separated this lung sample from the edge of the tumor. This clonotype has only a few counts. A much larger clone differs from this one at a single base, so this may be a read error. The library came from three nested PCR rounds adapted from ARM-PCR protocols. A single record per CDR3 protein comes from TCRdb applying MiXCR to the multiplex PCR reads. The data hold tens of thousands of distinct CDR3 sequences, with roughly 60% observed a single time. Sequencing was done on a sample of distant non-tumor lung tissue. The origin of this receptor is a woman aged 40 to 49 with non-small cell lung cancer.

CDR3 DNA: TGTGTCAGCAGGAGGACTGTCGGACAGGGGACTAGCACAGATACGCAGTATTTT. Its protein product is CVSRRTVGQGTSTDTQYF. The chain is built from TRBV6-6 and TRBJ2-3; TRBD1 matches at 9 bases. Germline V CDR1 and CDR2: MNHNY, SVGAGI (reference sequence). This CDR3 has 18 residues.